The rows below give T cell receptor beta chains drawn from one sample of a study of T cells in localized non-small cell lung cancer. Repertoires were generated with immunoSEQ multiplex PCR, while TCRdb's copy carries only in-frame clones and drops some. Of around 39,000 clones listed, about 87% were seen once; the top ten hold about 2.5%. The sample here was peripheral blood, taken before any cancer treatment. The receptors originated from a woman between 35 and 70 years old with stage I lung adenocarcinoma. Both conserved end residues are part of each CDR3. A D gene is named only where the DNA matches it firmly. Some rows mark clone size as missing; the rest say once, few, many or name a class of expanded clone.

clone_size: -
v_call: TRBV28
d_call: -
j_call: TRBJ2-5
cdr3_nt: TGTGCCAGCAGTTTAGTAGGCCAGTTCCAAGAGACCCAGTACTTC
cdr3_aa: CASSLVGQFQETQYF

clone_size: -
v_call: TRBV5-4
d_call: -
j_call: TRBJ2-1
cdr3_nt: TGTGCCAGCAGCTCCCCCCCAGGACAGATAGGGTACAATGAGCAGTTCTTC
cdr3_aa: CASSSPPGQIGYNEQFF

clone_size: -
v_call: TRBV6-6
d_call: -
j_call: TRBJ2-7
cdr3_nt: TGTGCCAGCAGTCCGGGACCATCCTACGAGCAGTACTTC
cdr3_aa: CASSPGPSYEQYF

clone_size: once
v_call: TRBV11-3
d_call: -
j_call: TRBJ2-1
cdr3_nt: TGTGCCAGCAGCTTAGGAGGCCCAGGTGAGCAGTTCTTC
cdr3_aa: CASSLGGPGEQFF

clone_size: -
v_call: TRBV6-1
d_call: TRBD1
j_call: TRBJ1-2
cdr3_nt: TGTGCCAGCAGTCAGAAGGACAGGCACGGCTACACCTTC
cdr3_aa: CASSQKDRHGYTF

clone_size: -
v_call: TRBV7-9
d_call: -
j_call: TRBJ1-1
cdr3_nt: TGTGCCAGCAGCTTAGACATAATCAACACTGAAGCTTTCTTT
cdr3_aa: CASSLDIINTEAFF

clone_size: -
v_call: TRBV5-6
d_call: TRBD1
j_call: TRBJ2-4
cdr3_nt: TGTGCCAGCAGTTCACTCCCAACAGGGGGCACCAAAAACATTCAGTACTTC
cdr3_aa: CASSSLPTGGTKNIQYF

clone_size: few
v_call: TRBV10-3
d_call: -
j_call: TRBJ2-7
cdr3_nt: TGTGCCCACGGGTGCGAGCAGTACTTC
cdr3_aa: CAHGCEQYF

clone_size: -
v_call: TRBV5-1
d_call: -
j_call: TRBJ2-3
cdr3_nt: TGCGCCAGCAGCGAGGGACTCGACACCATCACAGATACGCAGTATTTT
cdr3_aa: CASSEGLDTITDTQYF

clone_size: -
v_call: TRBV7-9
d_call: TRBD1
j_call: TRBJ2-7
cdr3_nt: TGTGCCAGCAGCTTAGACGGACAGGGCTTTGAGCAGTACTTC
cdr3_aa: CASSLDGQGFEQYF

clone_size: -
v_call: TRBV7-2
d_call: -
j_call: TRBJ1-1
cdr3_nt: TGTGCCAGCAGCTTAGGTAGGCAGAACACTGAAGCTTTCTTT
cdr3_aa: CASSLGRQNTEAFF

clone_size: -
v_call: TRBV11-3
d_call: -
j_call: TRBJ1-1
cdr3_nt: TGTGCCAGCAGCTTACAAAGACAGAACACTGAAGCTTTCTTT
cdr3_aa: CASSLQRQNTEAFF

clone_size: -
v_call: TRBV4-2
d_call: -
j_call: TRBJ2-7
cdr3_nt: TGTGCCAGCAGCCAAGATTTTGGGGGGTACCCTTCCTACGAGCAGTACTTC
cdr3_aa: CASSQDFGGYPSYEQYF

clone_size: -
v_call: TRBV10-3
d_call: -
j_call: TRBJ2-2
cdr3_nt: TGTGCCATCAGTGCGTCGTGGGCGGGGACCGGGGAGCTGTTTTTT
cdr3_aa: CAISASWAGTGELFF

clone_size: -
v_call: TRBV7-8
d_call: TRBD2
j_call: TRBJ2-7
cdr3_nt: TGTGCCAGCAGCCCCCGCGCTAGCGGAGACTACGAGCAGTACTTC
cdr3_aa: CASSPRASGDYEQYF

clone_size: -
v_call: TRBV15
d_call: -
j_call: TRBJ2-1
cdr3_nt: TGTGCCACCAGCGGCCCTATGAGCGGGACAAATGAGCAGTTCTTC
cdr3_aa: CATSGPMSGTNEQFF